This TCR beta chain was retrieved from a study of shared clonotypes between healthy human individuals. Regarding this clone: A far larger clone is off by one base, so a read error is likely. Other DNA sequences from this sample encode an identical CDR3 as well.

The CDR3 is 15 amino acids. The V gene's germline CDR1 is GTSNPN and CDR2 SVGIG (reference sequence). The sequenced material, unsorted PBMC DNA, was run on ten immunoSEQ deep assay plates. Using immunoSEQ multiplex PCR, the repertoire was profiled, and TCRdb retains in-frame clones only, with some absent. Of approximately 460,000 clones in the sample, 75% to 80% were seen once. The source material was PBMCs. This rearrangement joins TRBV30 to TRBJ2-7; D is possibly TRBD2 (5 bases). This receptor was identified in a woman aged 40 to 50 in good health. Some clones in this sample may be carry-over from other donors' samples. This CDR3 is CARSVGLAGAYEQYF. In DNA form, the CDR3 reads TGTGCCAGGAGTGTCGGGCTAGCCGGCGCCTACGAGCAGTACTTC.